This T cell receptor (beta chain) was obtained from a study of neurological immune-mediated disorders. This clonotype appeared many times. Using its own MiXCR run on the 5' RACE reads, TCRdb lists one record per CDR3 protein. The sample has around 61,000 distinct CDR3 sequences, around 5% seen once. The CDR3 has 14 amino acids. V was cut by 0 bases and J by 6 bases, with 10 bases left in between. The germline gives CDR1 SGHRS, CDR2 YFSETQ. The receptor was derived from a human donor with multiple sclerosis. The donor label of this sample is uncertain. The source material was PBMCs. The chain combines TRBV5-1 with TRBJ1-5, with no clear D. CDR3 sequence (DNA): TGCGCCAGCAGCTTGGATGGTGGAAGTCAGCCCCAGCATTTT. This translates into CASSLDGGSQPQHF.